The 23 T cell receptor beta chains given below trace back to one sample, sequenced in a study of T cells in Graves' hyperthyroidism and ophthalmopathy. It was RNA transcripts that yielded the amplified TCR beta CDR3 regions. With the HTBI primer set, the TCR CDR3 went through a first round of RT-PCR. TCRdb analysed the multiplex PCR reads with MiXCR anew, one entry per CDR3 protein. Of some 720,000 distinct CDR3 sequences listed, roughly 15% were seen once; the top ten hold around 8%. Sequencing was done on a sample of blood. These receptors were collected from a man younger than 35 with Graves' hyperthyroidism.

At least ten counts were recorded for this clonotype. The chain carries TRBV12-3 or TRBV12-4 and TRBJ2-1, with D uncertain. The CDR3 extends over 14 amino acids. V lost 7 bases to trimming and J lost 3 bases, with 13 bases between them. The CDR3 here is CASTLRPLYNEQFF. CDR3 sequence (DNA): TGTGCCAGCACCCTACGTCCTCTCTACAATGAGCAGTTCTTC.

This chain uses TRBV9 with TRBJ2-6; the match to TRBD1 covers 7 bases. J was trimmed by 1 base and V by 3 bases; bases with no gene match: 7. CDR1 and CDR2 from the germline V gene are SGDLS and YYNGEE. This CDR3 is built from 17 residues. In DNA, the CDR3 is TGTGCCAGCAGCGAACTACTGACAGGGTCTGGGGCCAACGTCCTGACTTTC. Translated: CASSELLTGSGANVLTF.

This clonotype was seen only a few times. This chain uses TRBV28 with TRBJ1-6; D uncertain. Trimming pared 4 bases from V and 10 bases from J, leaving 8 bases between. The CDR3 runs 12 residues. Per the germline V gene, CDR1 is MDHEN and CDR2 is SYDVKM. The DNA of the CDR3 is TGTGCCAGCAGTTACAAGTACTCACCCCTCCACTTT. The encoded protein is CASSYKYSPLHF.

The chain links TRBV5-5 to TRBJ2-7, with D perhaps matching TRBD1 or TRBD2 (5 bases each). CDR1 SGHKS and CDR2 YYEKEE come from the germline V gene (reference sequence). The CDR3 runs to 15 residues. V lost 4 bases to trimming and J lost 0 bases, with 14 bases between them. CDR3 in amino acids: CASSHRDGSSYEQYF. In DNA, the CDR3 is TGTGCCAGCAGCCATCGGGACGGAAGCTCCTACGAGCAGTACTTC.

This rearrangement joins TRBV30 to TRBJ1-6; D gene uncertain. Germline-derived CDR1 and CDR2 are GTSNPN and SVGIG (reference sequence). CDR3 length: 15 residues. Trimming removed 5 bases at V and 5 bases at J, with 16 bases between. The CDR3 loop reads CAWAGWAANNSPLHF. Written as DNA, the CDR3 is TGTGCCTGGGCCGGCTGGGCGGCAAATAATTCACCCCTCCACTTT.

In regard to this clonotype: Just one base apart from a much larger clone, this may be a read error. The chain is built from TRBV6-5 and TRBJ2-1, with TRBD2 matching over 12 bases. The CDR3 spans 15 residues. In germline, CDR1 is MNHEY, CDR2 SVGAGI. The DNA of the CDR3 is TGTGCCTGCAGCTTGACTAGCGGGAGATTCAATGAGCAGTTCTTC. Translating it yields CACSLTSGRFNEQFF.

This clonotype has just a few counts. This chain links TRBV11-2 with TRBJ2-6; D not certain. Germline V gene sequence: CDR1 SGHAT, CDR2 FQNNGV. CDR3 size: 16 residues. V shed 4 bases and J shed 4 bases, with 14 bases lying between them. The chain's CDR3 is CASSSLIGSGANVLTF. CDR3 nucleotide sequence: TGTGCCAGCAGCTCGCTTATAGGGTCCGGGGCCAACGTCCTGACTTTC.

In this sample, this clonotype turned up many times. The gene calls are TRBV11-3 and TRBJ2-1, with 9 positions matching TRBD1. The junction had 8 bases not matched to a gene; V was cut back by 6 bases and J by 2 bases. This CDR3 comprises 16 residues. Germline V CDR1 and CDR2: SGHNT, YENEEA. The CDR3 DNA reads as TGTGCCAGCAGTACCCGGGACAGGGAAACCTACAATGAGCAGTTCTTC. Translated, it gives CASSTRDRETYNEQFF.

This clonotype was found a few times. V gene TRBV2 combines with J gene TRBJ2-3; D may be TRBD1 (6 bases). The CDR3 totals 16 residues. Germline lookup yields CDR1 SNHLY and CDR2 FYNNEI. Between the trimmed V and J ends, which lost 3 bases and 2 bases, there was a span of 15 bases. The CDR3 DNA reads TGTGCCAGCAGTGAGGCGACAGGACTGTCCACAGATACGCAGTATTTT. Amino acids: CASSEATGLSTDTQYF.

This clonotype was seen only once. CDR3 protein: CASSTDRGIQPQHF. As DNA, the CDR3 is TGTGCCAGTAGTACGGACAGGGGGATTCAGCCCCAGCATTTT. This rearrangement joins TRBV19 to TRBJ1-5, with 10 bases matching TRBD1. The junction had 3 bases not matched to a gene; V was cut back by 4 bases and J by 6 bases. The CDR3 runs 14 residues. Germline CDR1 is LNHDA and CDR2 is SQIVND (reference sequence).

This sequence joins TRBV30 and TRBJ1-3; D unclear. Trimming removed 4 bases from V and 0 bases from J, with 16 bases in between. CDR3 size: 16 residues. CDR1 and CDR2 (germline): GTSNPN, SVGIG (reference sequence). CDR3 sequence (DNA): TGTGCCTGGATCTACACCGCACTCGGCTCTGGAAACACCATATATTTT. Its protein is CAWIYTALGSGNTIYF.

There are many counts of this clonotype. CDR3 sequence reads: CASKGLAGGSSYNEQFF. The CDR3 DNA reads as TGTGCCAGCAAGGGACTAGCGGGGGGAAGCTCCTACAATGAGCAGTTCTTC. The gene calls are TRBV25-1 and TRBJ2-1, with 15 positions matching TRBD2. In germline, CDR1 is MGHDK, CDR2 SYGVNS. The CDR3 has 17 residues. V was pared by 7 bases and J by 0 bases, with 4 bases of the junction left unmatched.

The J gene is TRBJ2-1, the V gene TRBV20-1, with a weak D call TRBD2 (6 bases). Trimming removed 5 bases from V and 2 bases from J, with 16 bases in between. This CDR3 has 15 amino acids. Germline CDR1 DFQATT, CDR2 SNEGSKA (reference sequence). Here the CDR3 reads CSAERTGVTYNEQFF. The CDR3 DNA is TGCAGTGCTGAGCGAACGGGAGTCACCTACAATGAGCAGTTCTTC.

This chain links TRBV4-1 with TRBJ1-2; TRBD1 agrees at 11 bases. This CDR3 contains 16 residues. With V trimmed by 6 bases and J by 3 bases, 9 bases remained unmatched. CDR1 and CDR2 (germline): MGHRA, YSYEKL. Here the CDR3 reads CASRGVGTGGDYGYTF. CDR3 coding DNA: TGCGCCAGCAGGGGTGTAGGGACAGGGGGGGACTATGGCTACACCTTC.

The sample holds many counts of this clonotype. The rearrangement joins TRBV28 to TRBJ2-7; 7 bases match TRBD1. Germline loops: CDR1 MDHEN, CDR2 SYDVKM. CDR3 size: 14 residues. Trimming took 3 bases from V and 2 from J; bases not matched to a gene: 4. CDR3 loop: CASSFTGATYEQYF. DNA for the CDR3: TGTGCCAGCAGTTTTACAGGGGCGACCTACGAGCAGTACTTC.

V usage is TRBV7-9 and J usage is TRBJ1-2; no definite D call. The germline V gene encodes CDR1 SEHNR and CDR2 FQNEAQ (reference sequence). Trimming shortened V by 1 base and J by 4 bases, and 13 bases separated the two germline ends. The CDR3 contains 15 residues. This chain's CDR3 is CASSLGPRLGYGYTF. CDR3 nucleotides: TGTGCCAGCAGCTTAGGCCCCCGACTGGGCTATGGCTACACCTTC. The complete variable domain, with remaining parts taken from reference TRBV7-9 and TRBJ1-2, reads DTGVSQNPRHKITKRGQNVTFRCDPISEHNRLYWYRQTLGQGPEFLTYFQNEAQLEKSRLLSDRFSAERPKGSFSTLEIQRTEQGDSAMYLCASSLGPRLGYGYTFGSGTRLTVV.

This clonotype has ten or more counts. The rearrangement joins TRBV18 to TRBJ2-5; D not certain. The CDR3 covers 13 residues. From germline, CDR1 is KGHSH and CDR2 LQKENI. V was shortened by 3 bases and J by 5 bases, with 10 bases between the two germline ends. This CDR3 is CASSPGLGETQYF. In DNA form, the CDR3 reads TGTGCCAGCTCACCGGGGTTAGGCGAGACCCAGTACTTC.

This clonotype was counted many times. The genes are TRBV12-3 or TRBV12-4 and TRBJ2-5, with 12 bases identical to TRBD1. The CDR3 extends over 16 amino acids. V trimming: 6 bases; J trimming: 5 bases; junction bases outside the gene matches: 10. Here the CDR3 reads CASSNPGQGALETQYF. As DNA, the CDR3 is TGTGCCAGCAGCAACCCGGGACAGGGGGCGTTGGAGACCCAGTACTTC.

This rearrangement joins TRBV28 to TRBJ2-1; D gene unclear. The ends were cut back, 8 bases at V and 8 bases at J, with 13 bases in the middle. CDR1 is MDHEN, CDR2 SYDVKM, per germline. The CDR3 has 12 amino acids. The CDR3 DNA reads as TGTGCCAGCGGCCCGTCTAGGTATGAGCAGTTCTTC. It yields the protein CASGPSRYEQFF.

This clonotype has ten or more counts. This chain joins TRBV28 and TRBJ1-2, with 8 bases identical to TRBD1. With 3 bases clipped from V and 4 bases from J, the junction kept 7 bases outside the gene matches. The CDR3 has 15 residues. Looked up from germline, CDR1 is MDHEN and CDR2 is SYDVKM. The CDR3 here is CASSLRRTGIYGYTF. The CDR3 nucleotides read TGTGCCAGCAGTTTGAGGCGGACAGGGATCTATGGCTACACCTTC.

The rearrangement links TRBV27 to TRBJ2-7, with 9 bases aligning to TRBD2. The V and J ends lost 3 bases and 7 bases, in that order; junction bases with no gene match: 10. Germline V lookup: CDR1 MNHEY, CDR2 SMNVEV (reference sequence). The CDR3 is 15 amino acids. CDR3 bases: TGTGCCAGCAGTTTGAAGCTAGCGGGGCCTCGAGAGCAGTACTTC. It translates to CASSLKLAGPREQYF.

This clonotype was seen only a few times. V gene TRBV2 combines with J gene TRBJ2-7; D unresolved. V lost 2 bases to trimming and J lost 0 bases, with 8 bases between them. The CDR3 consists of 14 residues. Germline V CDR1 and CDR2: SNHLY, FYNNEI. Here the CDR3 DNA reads TGTGCCAGCAGTGAATCCACAGCCTCCTACGAGCAGTACTTC. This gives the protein CASSESTASYEQYF.

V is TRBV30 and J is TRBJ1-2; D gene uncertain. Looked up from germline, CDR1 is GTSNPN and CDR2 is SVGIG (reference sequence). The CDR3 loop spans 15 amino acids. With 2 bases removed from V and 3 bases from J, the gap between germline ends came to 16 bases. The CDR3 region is CAWSSESTPYYGYTF. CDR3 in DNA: TGTGCCTGGAGTAGTGAGTCCACGCCATACTATGGCTACACCTTC. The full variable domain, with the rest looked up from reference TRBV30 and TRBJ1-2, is SQTIHQWPATLVQPVGSPLSLECTVEGTSNPNLYWYRQAAGRGLQLLFYSVGIGQISSEVPQNLSASRPQDRQFILSSKKLLLSDSGFYLCAWSSESTPYYGYTFGSGTRLTVV.